Shown below are 15 T cell receptor beta chains from a single sample sequenced in a study of T-cell memory formation after mild COVID-19. TCRdb reprocessed the 5' RACE reads with MiXCR, giving one entry per CDR3 protein. The sample has more than 250,000 distinct CDR3 sequences, roughly 18% seen once. Material: PBMCs or a T cell subset sorted from them (not recorded which). The receptors derive from a man aged 18 to 29 who had mild COVID-19 (a few samples of this study predate the infection). Cell type and time point are not known.

The CDR3 sequence is CASSIQRNTEAFF. The CDR3 DNA reads TGTGCCAGCAGCATACAGAGGAACACTGAAGCTTTCTTT. J is TRBJ1-1 and V is TRBV14; D unresolved. V lost 5 bases and J lost 1, with 8 bases in between. Germline-derived CDR1 and CDR2 are SGHDN and FVKESK. The CDR3 has 13 amino acids.

The rearrangement uses TRBV7-9 and TRBJ1-3; TRBD1 might be the D (5 bases). Germline V lookup: CDR1 SEHNR, CDR2 FQNEAQ (reference sequence). The CDR3 spans 18 residues. Trimming cost V 3 bases and J 0 bases, with 18 bases left between them. The CDR3 sequence is CASSLTAYRSLSGNTIYF. CDR3 bases: TGTGCCAGCAGCTTGACGGCCTACAGGTCCCTCTCTGGAAACACCATATATTTT. Full variable domain (missing parts from reference TRBV7-9 and TRBJ1-3): DTGVSQNPRHKITKRGQNVTFRCDPISEHNRLYWYRQTLGQGPEFLTYFQNEAQLEKSRLLSDRFSAERPKGSFSTLEIQRTEQGDSAMYLCASSLTAYRSLSGNTIYFGEGSWLTVV.

This clonotype was counted a few times. V gene TRBV19 combines with J gene TRBJ1-2; no reliable D call. CDR1 and CDR2 (germline): LNHDA, SQIVND (reference sequence). Trimming cost V 1 base and J 8 bases, with 11 bases left between them. This CDR3 is built from 13 residues. CDR3 sequence (DNA): TGTGCCAGTAGTATAGGAGGCCACCGGGGCTACACCTTC. Amino acid sequence: CASSIGGHRGYTF. The variable domain in full, with the rest retrieved from reference TRBV19 and TRBJ1-2, is DGGITQSPKYLFRKEGQNVTLSCEQNLNHDAMYWYRQDPGQGLRLIYYSQIVNDFQKGDIAEGYSVSREKKESFPLTVTSAQKNPTAFYLCASSIGGHRGYTFGSGTRLTVV.

There are a few counts of this clonotype. The genes are TRBV11-2 and TRBJ2-2; D possibly corresponds to TRBD1 (6 bases). Germline CDR1 is SGHAT and CDR2 is FQNNGV. The CDR3 spans 15 residues. Trimming pared 6 bases from V and 1 base from J, leaving 12 bases between. CDR3 bases: TGTGCCAGCAGACTCCAGACAGGGAACACCGGGGAGCTGTTTTTT. It yields the protein CASRLQTGNTGELFF.

This clonotype has a handful of counts. This chain uses TRBV7-3 with TRBJ2-6, with TRBD1 identical over 8 bases. This CDR3 has 16 residues. V gave up 5 bases and J gave up 0 bases; unmatched junction bases: 3. Germline V CDR1 and CDR2: SGHTA, FQGTGA. The CDR3 bases are TGTGCCAGCAGCCAAGGGACAGGCTCTGGGGCCAACGTCCTGACTTTC. This gives the protein CASSQGTGSGANVLTF.

This clonotype showed up just a few times. The gene calls are TRBV7-2 and TRBJ2-1; 10 nucleotides line up with TRBD2. Germline assignment: CDR1 SGHTA and CDR2 FQGNSA. The CDR3 runs 15 residues. J was trimmed by 6 bases and V by 5 bases; bases with no gene match: 7. The CDR3 DNA sequence: TGTGCCAGCAGCCAAAGCGGGGGGGCCCTCAATGAGCAGTTCTTC. Its translation is CASSQSGGALNEQFF.

This clonotype was detected only a few times. The gene calls are TRBV20-1 and TRBJ2-5; a possible D gene is TRBD1 (5 bases). The CDR3 runs to 15 residues. Germline V CDR1 and CDR2: DFQATT, SNEGSKA (reference sequence). Trimming took off 5 bases at V and 4 bases at J, with 20 bases between the two ends. This CDR3 is CSAPGRGRGIETQYF. CDR3 nucleotide sequence: TGCAGTGCTCCCGGTAGGGGCAGAGGTATAGAGACCCAGTACTTC.

The chain has TRBV12-3 or TRBV12-4 and TRBJ1-1; D may be TRBD1 (6 bases). The CDR3 loop spans 13 amino acids. The germline V and J ends were trimmed by 5 bases and 4 bases, with 11 bases remaining between them. Written as DNA, the CDR3 is TGTGCCAGCAGTCACAGGGAGGGCACTGAAGCTTTCTTT. Translated: CASSHREGTEAFF.

This clonotype appeared a few times. This sequence joins TRBV4-2 and TRBJ1-1, with a possible D match to TRBD1 (5 bases). Deletions cut 1 base from V and 1 base from J, with 16 bases between. Germline V gene data show CDR1 as LGHNA and CDR2 as YNFKEQ. CDR3 length equals 17 residues. CDR3: CASSQVVLGVSNTEAFF. The CDR3 DNA is TGTGCCAGCAGCCAAGTCGTGCTGGGGGTCTCGAACACTGAAGCTTTCTTT.

The chain employs TRBV18 and TRBJ2-5, with unresolved D. Trimming cost V 6 bases and J 0 bases, with 8 bases left between them. The germline V gene has CDR1 KGHSH and CDR2 LQKENI. The length of the CDR3 is 13 residues. CDR3 bases: TGTGCCAGCTCCCCTCCGTACCAAGAGACCCAGTACTTC. Protein: CASSPPYQETQYF.

In its sample, this clonotype was seen a few times. This rearrangement joins TRBV4-3 to TRBJ2-6; 7 nucleotides align to TRBD1. J lost 0 bases, V lost 1 base, and 3 bases had no gene match. Per germline, CDR1 LGHNA and CDR2 YSLEER. The CDR3 sequence is 17 residues long. The CDR3 protein is CASSQGGQRSGANVLTF. The CDR3 coding sequence is TGCGCCAGCAGCCAAGGGGGACAGCGCTCTGGGGCCAACGTCCTGACTTTC.

The chain recombines TRBV7-9 with TRBJ2-1; possible D gene TRBD2, 6 bases. CDR1 SEHNR and CDR2 FQNEAQ come from the germline V gene (reference sequence). This CDR3 is built from 15 residues. Trimming left V 3 bases short and J 5 bases short, with 14 bases between. CDR3 in amino acids: CASSFRVGTDNEQFF. The CDR3 DNA reads TGTGCCAGCAGCTTTCGCGTTGGGACTGACAATGAGCAGTTCTTC.

The genes are TRBV5-1 and TRBJ1-2; 8 nucleotides align to TRBD1. The CDR3 is 14 residues long. Unmatched junction bases numbered 6, after V lost 0 bases and J lost 8 bases. Per germline, CDR1 SGHRS and CDR2 YFSETQ. The CDR3 here is CASSLGVWTGGYTF. Written as DNA, the CDR3 is TGCGCCAGCAGCTTGGGAGTTTGGACAGGGGGCTACACCTTC. The whole variable domain, filled in from reference TRBV5-1 and TRBJ1-2, reads KAGVTQTPRYLIKTRGQQVTLSCSPISGHRSVSWYQQTPGQGLQFLFEYFSETQRNKGNFPGRFSGRQFSNSRSEMNVSTLELGDSALYLCASSLGVWTGGYTFGSGTRLTVV.

This clonotype appeared a single time. The rearrangement uses TRBV20-1 and TRBJ2-1; TRBD1 aligns across 7 bases. The V gene's germline CDR1 is DFQATT and CDR2 SNEGSKA (reference sequence). Trimming cost V 0 bases and J 5 bases; bases outside gene matches: 10. This CDR3 has 16 residues. In DNA form, the CDR3 reads TGCAGTGCTAGAGATCGTAACAGGGGAAGCAACAATGAGCAGTTCTTC. Protein sequence: CSARDRNRGSNNEQFF.

This chain links TRBV10-2 with TRBJ2-5; 9 bases line up with TRBD2. The germline gives CDR1 WSHSY, CDR2 SAAADI. With 8 bases clipped from V and 2 bases from J, the junction kept 6 bases outside the gene matches. The CDR3 loop spans 14 amino acids. CDR3 loop: CASEDSGGQETQYF. The CDR3 DNA sequence: TGCGCCAGCGAGGATAGCGGGGGACAAGAGACCCAGTACTTC.